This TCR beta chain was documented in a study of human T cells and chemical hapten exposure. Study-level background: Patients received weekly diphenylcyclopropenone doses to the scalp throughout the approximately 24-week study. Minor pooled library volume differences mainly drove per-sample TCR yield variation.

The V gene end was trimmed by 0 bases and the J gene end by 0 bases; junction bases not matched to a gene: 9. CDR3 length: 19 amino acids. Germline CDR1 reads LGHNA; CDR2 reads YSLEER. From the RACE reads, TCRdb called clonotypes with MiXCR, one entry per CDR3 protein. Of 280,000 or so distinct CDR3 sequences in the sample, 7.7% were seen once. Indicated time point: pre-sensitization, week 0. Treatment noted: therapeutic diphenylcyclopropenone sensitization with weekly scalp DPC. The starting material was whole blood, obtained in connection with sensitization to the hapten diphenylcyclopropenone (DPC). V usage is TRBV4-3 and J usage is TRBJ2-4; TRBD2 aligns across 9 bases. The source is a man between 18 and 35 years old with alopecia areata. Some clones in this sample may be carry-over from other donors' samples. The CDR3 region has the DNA TGCGCCAGCAGCCAAGAAAGGTCAGCGGGGGGCCTAGCCAAAAACATTCAGTACTTC. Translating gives CASSQERSAGGLAKNIQYF.